A selection of T cell receptor beta chains follows, all from one sample in a study of blood T cell repertoires in COVID-19. Using immunoSEQ multiplex PCR, the repertoire was profiled, and TCRdb retains in-frame clones only, with some absent. The sample yields about 20,000 clones, around 79% seen once. The specimen was peripheral blood. These receptors were obtained from a man at least 80 years old with acute or convalescent COVID-19. CDR3s include the opening cysteine and the closing phenylalanine or tryptophan. Fields, in order: CDR3 protein, CDR3 DNA, clone size, V gene, D gene, J gene. A D gene is named only where the DNA matches it firmly. Part of the rows lack a size; the others show once, few, many or a class for expanded clones.

CASSDLDRSPLLGQPQHF | TGCGCCAGCAGTGACCTCGACAGGTCTCCCCTTCTGGGACAGCCCCAGCATTTT | - | TRBV10-1 | - | TRBJ1-5
CASSLETSGTRELFF | TGCGCCAGCAGCTTGGAGACTAGCGGGACCCGGGAGCTGTTTTTT | - | TRBV5-1 | TRBD2 | TRBJ2-2
CASSLAKTEVVTNEKLFF | TGTGCCAGCAGCTTAGCTAAAACCGAGGTTGTAACTAATGAAAAACTGTTTTTT | - | TRBV7-2 | - | TRBJ1-4
CASSSRSRGDTEAFF | TGCGCCAGCAGCTCACGTTCCCGAGGAGACACTGAAGCTTTCTTT | - | TRBV5-1 | - | TRBJ1-1
CASSLGAGTGGEETQYF | TGTGCCAGCAGCTTAGGAGCAGGGACAGGGGGGGAAGAGACCCAGTACTTC | - | TRBV7-9 | TRBD1 | TRBJ2-5
CASSLDVAEGNSPLHF | TGCGCCAGCAGCTTGGACGTAGCGGAGGGCAATTCACCCCTCCACTTT | - | TRBV5-1 | - | TRBJ1-6
CASSPSGGADTQYF | TGTGCTAGCAGCCCCTCGGGTGGTGCTGATACGCAGTATTTT | - | TRBV7-7 | - | TRBJ2-3
CASSQGIGTRLFANEKLFF | TGTGCCAGCAGCCAAGGCATCGGGACTAGGTTGTTTGCTAATGAAAAACTGTTTTTT | few | TRBV3-1/TRBV3-2 | - | TRBJ1-4
CASSQEIAGAFITGELFF | TGTGCCAGCAGCCAAGAGATAGCGGGAGCGTTTATCACCGGGGAGCTGTTTTTT | - | TRBV3-1/TRBV3-2 | TRBD2 | TRBJ2-2
CASSELGRGNTIYF | TGTGCCAGCAGTGAATTGGGCCGAGGAAACACCATATATTTT | - | TRBV6-1 | - | TRBJ1-3
CASSGTGLGNEKLFF | TGCGCCAGCAGCGGGACAGGGTTGGGAAATGAAAAACTGTTTTTT | - | TRBV5-1 | TRBD1 | TRBJ1-4
CASSLSGFNSPLHF | TGTGCCAGTAGTCTGTCGGGTTTTAATTCACCCCTCCACTTT | - | TRBV19 | - | TRBJ1-6
CASSPDKVTADGYTF | TGTGCCAGCTCGCCCGATAAAGTAACAGCGGATGGCTACACCTTC | once | TRBV18 | - | TRBJ1-2
CASSEAGQGLFTDTQYF | TGTGCCAGCAGTGAAGCGGGACAGGGGTTGTTTACAGATACGCAGTATTTT | - | TRBV6-1 | TRBD1 | TRBJ2-3
CASSSSRTGTTDTQYF | TGTGCCAGCAGCTCTTCAAGGACAGGGACGACAGATACGCAGTATTTT | - | TRBV21-1 | - | TRBJ2-3
CASSLGRLDRLNEKLFF | TGTGCCAGCAGCTTAGGTCGGCTAGACAGACTTAATGAAAAACTGTTTTTT | - | TRBV7-2 | - | TRBJ1-4
CASSLWSGSRTGELFF | TGTGCCAGCAGCTTGTGGAGCGGGAGTCGGACCGGGGAGCTGTTTTTT | few | TRBV5-4 | TRBD2 | TRBJ2-2
CASSLVGGETQYF | TGCGCCAGCAGCTTGGTCGGGGGAGAGACCCAGTACTTC | - | TRBV5-1 | - | TRBJ2-5
CASSPQQGALSYGYTF | TGTGCCAGCAGTCCACAACAGGGGGCGCTATCCTATGGCTACACCTTC | - | TRBV6-2/TRBV6-3 | TRBD1 | TRBJ1-2
CASSTDRGPRDIQYF | TGTGCCAGCAGCACGGACAGGGGGCCTCGGGACATTCAGTACTTC | - | TRBV5-6 | TRBD1 | TRBJ2-4
CASSEASGGASYNSPLHF | TGTGCCAGCAGTGAAGCTTCAGGGGGCGCTTCCTATAATTCACCCCTCCACTTT | - | TRBV6-1 | TRBD1 | TRBJ1-6
CASSPRQGKREQYF | TGTGCCAGCAGCCCGAGACAGGGGAAGCGCGAGCAGTACTTC | once | TRBV7-8 | TRBD1 | TRBJ2-7
CSVEPGGNQPQHF | TGCAGCGTTGAGCCAGGGGGCAATCAGCCCCAGCATTTT | medium-sized | TRBV29-1 | - | TRBJ1-5
CASSWTTTRANEKLFF | TGTGCCAGCAGCTGGACCACGACTAGGGCTAATGAAAAACTGTTTTTT | - | TRBV5-6 | - | TRBJ1-4
CATSETGTQETQYF | TGTGCCACCAGTGAAACCGGGACACAAGAGACCCAGTACTTC | - | TRBV24-1 | - | TRBJ2-5
CASSPWASGNSEQYF | TGTGCCAGCAGCCCCTGGGCTAGCGGGAACTCCGAGCAGTACTTC | - | TRBV14 | TRBD2 | TRBJ2-7
CASSLGEESSYNEQFF | TGCGCCAGCAGCTTAGGAGAGGAGAGCTCCTACAATGAGCAGTTCTTC | - | TRBV5-1 | - | TRBJ2-1
CASSGQGFEAFF | TGCGCCAGCAGCGGACAGGGATTTGAAGCTTTCTTT | - | TRBV5-1 | TRBD1 | TRBJ1-1
CASSSAGTGAEKLFF | TGTGCCAGCAGCTCGGCCGGGACAGGAGCTGAAAAACTGTTTTTT | medium-sized | TRBV7-6 | TRBD1 | TRBJ1-4
CSVWGEAEAFF | TGCAGTGTGTGGGGGGAGGCTGAAGCTTTCTTT | - | TRBV20-1 | - | TRBJ1-1
CASSPAASGNTIYF | TGTGCCAGCAGCCCCGCGGCCTCTGGAAACACCATATATTTT | - | TRBV9 | - | TRBJ1-3
CASSQMGTGVTGELFF | TGCGCCAGCAGCCAGATGGGGACAGGGGTCACCGGGGAGCTGTTTTTT | - | TRBV4-3 | TRBD1 | TRBJ2-2
CASSFRDSSNTQYF | TGTGCCAGCAGCTTCCGGGACTCTTCAAATACGCAGTATTTT | few | TRBV9 | - | TRBJ2-3
CASSPQREAVHEQYF | TGTGCCAGCAGTCCCCAGCGGGAAGCCGTCCACGAGCAGTACTTC | - | TRBV6-5 | TRBD2 | TRBJ2-7